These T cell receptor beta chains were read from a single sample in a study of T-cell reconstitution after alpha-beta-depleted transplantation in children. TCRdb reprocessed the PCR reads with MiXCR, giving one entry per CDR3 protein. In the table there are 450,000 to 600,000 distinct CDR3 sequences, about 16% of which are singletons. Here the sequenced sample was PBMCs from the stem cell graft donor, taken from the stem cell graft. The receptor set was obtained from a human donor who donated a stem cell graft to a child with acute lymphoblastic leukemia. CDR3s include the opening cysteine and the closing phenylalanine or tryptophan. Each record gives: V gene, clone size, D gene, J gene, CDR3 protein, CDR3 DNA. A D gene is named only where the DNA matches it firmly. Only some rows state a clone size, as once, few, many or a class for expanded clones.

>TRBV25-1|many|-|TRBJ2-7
CASSAWGDYEQYF
TGTGCCAGCAGTGCTTGGGGCGACTACGAGCAGTACTTC
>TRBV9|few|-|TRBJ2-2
CASSTGGGGELFF
TGTGCCAGCAGCACCGGGGGCGGCGGGGAGCTGTTTTTT
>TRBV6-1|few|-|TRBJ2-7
CASSPTEGSSYEQYF
TGTGCCAGCAGTCCGACAGAGGGTAGCTCCTACGAGCAGTACTTC
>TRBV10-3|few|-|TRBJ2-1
CAIRGTGSSYNEQFF
TGTGCCATCAGGGGAACCGGGAGCTCCTACAATGAGCAGTTCTTC
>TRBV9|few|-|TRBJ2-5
CASSVGASSQETQYF
TGTGCCAGCAGCGTAGGGGCTAGCTCCCAAGAGACCCAGTACTTC
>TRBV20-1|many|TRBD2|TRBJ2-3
CSAVRAGLLTDTQYF
TGCAGTGCTGTAAGAGCGGGGCTGCTCACAGATACGCAGTATTTT
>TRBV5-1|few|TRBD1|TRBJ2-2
CASSLFPGQSTGELFF
TGCGCCAGCAGCTTGTTCCCGGGACAGAGCACCGGGGAGCTGTTTTTT
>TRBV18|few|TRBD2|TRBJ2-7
CASSLGEGREQYF
TGTGCCAGCTCACTTGGGGAGGGGAGAGAGCAGTACTTC
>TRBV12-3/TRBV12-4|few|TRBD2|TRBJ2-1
CASSLQSGSHNEQFF
TGTGCCAGCAGTTTACAGAGCGGGAGCCACAATGAGCAGTTCTTC
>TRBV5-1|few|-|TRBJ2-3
CASSLGETTDTQYF
TGCGCCAGCAGCTTGGGGGAGACCACAGATACGCAGTATTTT
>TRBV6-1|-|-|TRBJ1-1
CASSEPGTGNTEAFF
TGTGCCAGCAGTGAACCCGGGACGGGGAACACTGAAGCTTTCTTT
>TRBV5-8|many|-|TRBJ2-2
CASSYESGLNTGELFF
TGTGCCAGCAGCTATGAATCGGGACTGAACACCGGGGAGCTGTTTTTT
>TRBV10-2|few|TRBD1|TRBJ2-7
CASSEPGQGHEYF
TGCGCCAGCAGTGAGCCGGGACAGGGTCATGAGTACTTC
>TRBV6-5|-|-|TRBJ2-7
CASRSRKVEQYF
TGTGCCAGCAGGAGCCGAAAGGTCGAGCAGTACTTC
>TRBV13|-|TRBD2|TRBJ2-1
CASSSGVAGYNEQFF
TGTGCCAGCAGCTCCGGAGTAGCGGGGTACAATGAGCAGTTCTTC
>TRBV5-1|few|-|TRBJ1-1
CASSLKVGVGNTEAFF
TGCGCCAGCAGCTTGAAGGTAGGAGTGGGAAACACTGAAGCTTTCTTT
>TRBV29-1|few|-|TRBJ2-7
CSVAAGLRSFSSYEQYF
TGCAGCGTTGCCGCGGGACTCCGCTCATTTAGCTCCTACGAGCAGTACTTC
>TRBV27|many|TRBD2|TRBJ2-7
CASSLRLAGGEQYF
TGTGCCAGCAGTTTACGACTAGCGGGAGGTGAGCAGTACTTC
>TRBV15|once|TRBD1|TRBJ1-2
CATSRGDRGKYGYTF
TGTGCCACCAGCAGAGGGGACAGGGGGAAATATGGCTACACCTTC
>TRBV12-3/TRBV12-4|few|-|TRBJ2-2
CASSGVDAGELFF
TGTGCCAGCAGCGGGGTTGACGCCGGGGAGCTGTTTTTT
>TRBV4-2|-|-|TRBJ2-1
CASSREDASDNEQFF
TGTGCCAGCAGCCGAGAGGACGCTAGCGACAATGAGCAGTTCTTC
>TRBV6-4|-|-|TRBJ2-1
CASSVWEANEQFF
TGTGCCAGCAGTGTTTGGGAAGCCAATGAGCAGTTCTTC
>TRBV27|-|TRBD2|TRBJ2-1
CASSLSWLAGVYEQFF
TGTGCCAGCAGTTTATCGTGGCTAGCGGGAGTCTATGAGCAGTTCTTC
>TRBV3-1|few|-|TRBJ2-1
CASSLEGQRSSYNEQFF
TGTGCCAGCAGCCTAGAGGGTCAGCGCAGCTCCTACAATGAGCAGTTCTTC
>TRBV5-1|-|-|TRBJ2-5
CASSLEQARGETQYF
TGCGCCAGCAGCTTGGAACAGGCCCGCGGGGAGACCCAGTACTTC
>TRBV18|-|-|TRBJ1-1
CASSPRSENTEAFF
TGTGCCAGCTCACCAAGATCAGAGAACACTGAAGCTTTCTTT
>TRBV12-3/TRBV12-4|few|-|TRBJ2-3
CASSHPNRRDTQYF
TGTGCCAGCAGTCACCCTAACCGTAGGGATACGCAGTATTTT
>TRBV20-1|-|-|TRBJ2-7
CSARVEGLLYEQYF
TGCAGTGCTAGAGTAGAGGGACTCCTCTACGAGCAGTACTTC
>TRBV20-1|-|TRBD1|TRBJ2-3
CSASPITGGSTDTQYF
TGCAGTGCTAGTCCAATAACAGGGGGGAGCACAGATACGCAGTATTTT
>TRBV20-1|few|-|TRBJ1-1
CSARFSGPRGTEAFF
TGCAGTGCTAGGTTTTCCGGACCCCGAGGGACTGAAGCTTTCTTT
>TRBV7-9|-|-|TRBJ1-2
CASSLDSAEGGYTF
TGTGCCAGCAGCTTAGACAGTGCCGAGGGTGGCTACACCTTC
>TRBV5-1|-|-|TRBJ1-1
CASRVIMNTEAFF
TGCGCCAGCCGGGTCATTATGAACACTGAAGCTTTCTTT
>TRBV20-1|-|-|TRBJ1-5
CSARVQGHQPQHF
TGCAGTGCTAGAGTACAAGGTCATCAGCCCCAGCATTTT
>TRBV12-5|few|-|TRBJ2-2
CASGAYRGGTGELFF
TGTGCTAGTGGTGCCTATCGTGGGGGTACCGGGGAGCTGTTTTTT
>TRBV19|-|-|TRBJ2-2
CASKGGTGELFF
TGTGCCAGTAAAGGCGGCACCGGGGAGCTGTTTTTT
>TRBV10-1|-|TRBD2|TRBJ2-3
CASSEWASGRDTQYF
TGCGCCAGCAGTGAGTGGGCTAGCGGGAGGGATACGCAGTATTTT
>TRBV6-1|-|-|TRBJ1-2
CASSGQRDSGYTF
TGTGCCAGCAGCGGACAGAGGGATTCTGGCTACACCTTC
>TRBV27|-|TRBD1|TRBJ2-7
CASSLSSGTGVSYEQYF
TGTGCCAGCAGTTTATCGTCCGGGACAGGGGTTTCCTACGAGCAGTACTTC
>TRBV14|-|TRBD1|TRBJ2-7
CASSWGQYYEQYF
TGTGCCAGCAGCTGGGGACAGTACTACGAGCAGTACTTC
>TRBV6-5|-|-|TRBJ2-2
CASSYRENTGELFF
TGTGCCAGCAGTTACAGGGAAAACACCGGGGAGCTGTTTTTT